A single sample gave rise to the 19 T cell receptor beta chains below, sequenced in a study of blood T cell repertoires in COVID-19. Method: immunoSEQ multiplex PCR; TCRdb's copy keeps in-frame clones and lacks some. This table holds 50,000 to 60,000 clones, approximately 91% found once. The sequenced sample was peripheral blood. The receptors derive from a human donor in a cohort sampled during active COVID-19.

The CDR3 region has the DNA TGTGCCACCAGCAGGAGCAGGGGGCGGGAGACCCAGTACTTC. This translates into CATSRSRGRETQYF. The chain carries TRBV15 and TRBJ2-5; 8 bases are a match to TRBD1. The V gene end was trimmed by 3 bases and the J gene end by 5 bases; junction bases not matched to a gene: 5. Germline CDR1 and CDR2: LNHNV and YYDKDF (reference sequence). The CDR3 loop spans 14 amino acids.

This chain uses TRBV4-1 with TRBJ2-5; D perhaps matches TRBD2 (5 bases). This CDR3 has 14 amino acids. V was pared by 2 bases and J by 5 bases, with 12 bases between. The germline gives CDR1 MGHRA, CDR2 YSYEKL. The CDR3 here is CASSQRGGSETQYF. The CDR3 DNA is TGCGCCAGCAGCCAACGAGGAGGTTCGGAGACCCAGTACTTC.

The chain has TRBV21-1 and TRBJ1-6; the table's D gene call, TRBD1, was not cross checked with the DNA. TRBV21-1 is a documented pseudogene. This CDR3 spans 18 amino acids. CDR3 in DNA: TGTGCCAGCAGCCACTGGACCCAAACGGGACAGTATAATTCACCCCTCCACTTT. Translation: CASSHWTQTGQYNSPLHF.

This chain joins TRBV28 and TRBJ2-6; possible D gene TRBD2, 5 bases. Germline V CDR1 and CDR2: MDHEN, SYDVKM. This CDR3 has 15 amino acids. The germline V and J ends were trimmed by 1 base and 2 bases, with 6 bases remaining between them. CDR3 nucleotide sequence: TGTGCCAGCAGTTTATCCGGGACTGGGGCCAACGTCCTGACTTTC. Residues: CASSLSGTGANVLTF.

The chain is built from TRBV7-9 and TRBJ1-5, with a tentative D call TRBD1 (6 bases). Germline-derived CDR1 and CDR2 are SEHNR and FQNEAQ (reference sequence). V dropped 4 bases and J dropped 7 bases, with 20 bases sitting between them. The CDR3 has 16 amino acids. CDR3 region: CASSYDPVGGQQPQHF. The CDR3 DNA reads as TGTGCCAGCAGCTATGACCCGGTGGGGGGGCAACAGCCCCAGCATTTT.

This chain connects TRBV7-2 to TRBJ1-2; maybe TRBD1 (5 bases). The CDR3 has 15 residues. The V and J ends lost 0 bases and 2 bases respectively, with 10 bases between them. Germline CDR1 reads SGHTA; CDR2 reads FQGNSA. The CDR3 DNA reads TGTGCCAGCAGCTTAGCCCCCGGGGGGAACTATGGCTACACCTTC. It translates to CASSLAPGGNYGYTF.

The V and J genes are TRBV18 and TRBJ2-1; 9 bases match TRBD1. Germline V gene sequence: CDR1 KGHSH, CDR2 LQKENI. With V trimmed by 3 bases and J by 7 bases, 1 base remained unmatched. This CDR3 is built from 13 residues. The CDR3 region has the DNA TGTGCCAGCTCACCGGGACAGGGTAATGAGCAGTTCTTC. Amino acids: CASSPGQGNEQFF.

The chain has TRBV7-9 and TRBJ2-1; TRBD2 might be the D (6 bases). CDR3 length equals 17 residues. V was clipped by 8 bases and J by 0 bases, with 20 bases between them. CDR1 is SEHNR and CDR2 is FQNEAQ in the germline V gene (reference sequence). In DNA form, the CDR3 reads TGTGCCAGCCACCGGGCTAGCGCTTCCAGCTCCTACAATGAGCAGTTCTTC. Protein: CASHRASASSSYNEQFF.

The CDR3 spells CASSFKGAIYV. The CDR3 bases are TGTGCCAGCAGTTTTAAAGGGGCAATCTACGTC. The chain carries TRBV28 and TRBJ2-7, with a possible D match to TRBD1 (5 bases). Germline loops: CDR1 MDHEN, CDR2 SYDVKM. The length of the CDR3 is 11 residues. Trimming left V 3 bases short and J 13 bases short, with 13 bases between.

The rearrangement joins TRBV9 to TRBJ2-3, with 8 bases matching TRBD2. V was pared by 0 bases and J by 1 base, with 10 bases of the junction left unmatched. This CDR3 has 18 amino acids. The germline V gene encodes CDR1 SGDLS and CDR2 YYNGEE. The CDR3 nucleotides are TGTGCCAGCAGCGTAGCCGGATTCAGGCGGGGGGGCACAGATACGCAGTATTTT. Encoded protein: CASSVAGFRRGGTDTQYF.

This chain uses TRBV5-4 with TRBJ1-4; no clear D gene. Between the trimmed V and J ends, which lost 3 bases and 7 bases, there was a span of 16 bases. Germline assignment: CDR1 SGHNT and CDR2 YYREEE (reference sequence). The CDR3 totals 15 residues. CDR3 coding DNA: TGTGCCAGCAGCTCCAAGAACCCAGGCTTTGAAAAACTGTTTTTT. This codes for CASSSKNPGFEKLFF. Combining the CDR3 with reference TRBV5-4 and TRBJ1-4 gives the whole variable domain ETGVTQSPTHLIKTRGQQVTLRCSSQSGHNTVSWYQQALGQGPQFIFQYYREEENGRGNFPPRFSGLQFPNYSSELNVNALELDDSALYLCASSSKNPGFEKLFFGSGTQLSVL.

This chain connects TRBV2 to TRBJ1-3; possibly TRBD1 for D (6 bases). The CDR3 is 13 amino acids. Germline-derived CDR1 and CDR2 are SNHLY and FYNNEI. V shed 4 bases and J shed 2 bases, with 6 bases lying between them. CDR3 residues: CASSGTAGNTIYF. The CDR3 DNA sequence: TGTGCCAGCAGTGGGACAGCTGGAAACACCATATATTTT.

This clone was counted only a few times. The chain joins TRBV6-5 to TRBJ1-5; D is possibly TRBD1 (5 bases). Germline V gene sequence: CDR1 MNHEY, CDR2 SVGAGI. The CDR3 totals 14 residues. With 6 bases removed from V and 2 bases from J, the gap between germline ends came to 11 bases. This CDR3 reads CASRGGGGNQPQHF. In DNA, the CDR3 is TGTGCCAGCAGGGGGGGTGGAGGCAATCAGCCCCAGCATTTT.

This clone was counted a few times. The chain employs TRBV19 and TRBJ1-3; possible D gene TRBD1, 5 bases. This CDR3 is built from 13 residues. Trimming cost V 6 bases and J 2 bases, with 8 bases left between them. CDR1 and CDR2 (germline): LNHDA, SQIVND (reference sequence). For the CDR3, the DNA is TGTGCCAGTAGGGACATGGCTGGAAACACCATATATTTT. Amino acid sequence: CASRDMAGNTIYF.

V is TRBV27 and J is TRBJ1-6; 8 bases are shared with TRBD1. Germline V gene data show CDR1 as MNHEY and CDR2 as SMNVEV (reference sequence). CDR3 length: 20 amino acids. J gave up 1 base and V 4 bases, and 15 bases lay outside the gene matches. CDR3 amino acids: CASSYGGGRGLDSYNSPLHF. CDR3 sequence (DNA): TGTGCCAGCAGTTATGGGGGGGGCAGGGGGCTTGATTCCTATAATTCACCCCTCCACTTT.

This chain connects TRBV7-3 to TRBJ2-5, with 13 positions matching TRBD2. CDR1 and CDR2 from the germline V gene are SGHTA and FQGTGA. This CDR3 has 16 amino acids. V lost 4 bases to trimming and J lost 5 bases; unmatched junction nucleotides: 7. CDR3 sequence: CASSSQGLAGWETQYF. The CDR3 DNA sequence: TGTGCCAGCAGCTCCCAGGGACTAGCGGGATGGGAGACCCAGTACTTC.

V gene TRBV7-9 combines with J gene TRBJ1-1; possibly TRBD1 for D (6 bases). This CDR3 is built from 14 residues. The V and J ends lost 1 base and 5 bases respectively, with 11 bases between them. CDR1 is SEHNR, CDR2 FQNEAQ, per germline (reference sequence). The CDR3 protein is CASSLDREKTEAFF. CDR3 coding DNA: TGTGCCAGCAGCTTAGACAGGGAAAAAACTGAAGCTTTCTTT.

This chain uses TRBV7-3 with TRBJ2-2, with D perhaps matching TRBD2 (6 bases). With 6 bases removed from V and 7 bases from J, the gap between germline ends came to 9 bases. Germline CDR1 reads SGHTA; CDR2 reads FQGTGA. This CDR3 has 12 residues. The CDR3 loop is CASRPEGGELFF. The CDR3 bases are TGTGCCAGCAGACCGGAGGGCGGGGAGCTGTTTTTT. The variable domain in full, completed from reference TRBV7-3 and TRBJ2-2, reads GAGVSQTPSNKVTEKGKYVELRCDPISGHTALYWYRQSLGQGPEFLIYFQGTGAADDSGLPNDRFFAVRPEGSVSTLKIQRTERGDSAVYLCASRPEGGELFFGEGSRLTVL.

The CDR3 DNA follows: TGTGCCAGTAGCGCCCCCGAGGGACTTTTCACAGATACGCAGTATTTT. It is translated as CASSAPEGLFTDTQYF. The rearrangement links TRBV19 to TRBJ2-3, with D tentatively TRBD2 (6 bases). Trimming took 6 bases from V and 2 from J, leaving 18 bases between them. This CDR3 comprises 16 residues. Germline values: CDR1 LNHDA, CDR2 SQIVND (reference sequence).